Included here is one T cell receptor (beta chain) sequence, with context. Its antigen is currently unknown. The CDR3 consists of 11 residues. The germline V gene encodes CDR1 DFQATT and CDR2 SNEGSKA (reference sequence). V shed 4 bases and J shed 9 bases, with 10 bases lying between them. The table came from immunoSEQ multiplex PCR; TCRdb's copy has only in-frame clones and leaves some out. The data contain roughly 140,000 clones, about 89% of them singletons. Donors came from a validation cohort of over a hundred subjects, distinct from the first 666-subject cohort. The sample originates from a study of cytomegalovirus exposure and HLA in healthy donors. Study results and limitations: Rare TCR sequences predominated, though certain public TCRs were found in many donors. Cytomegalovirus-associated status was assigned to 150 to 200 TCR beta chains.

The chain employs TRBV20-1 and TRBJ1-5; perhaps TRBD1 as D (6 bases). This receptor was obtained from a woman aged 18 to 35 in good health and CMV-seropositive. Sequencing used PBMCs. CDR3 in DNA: TGCAGTGCTAACAGGGTTTGGCCCCAGCATTTT. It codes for CSANRVWPQHF.